This T cell receptor (beta chain) was recovered during a study of blood T cell repertoires in COVID-19. Across the whole study: COVID-19 samples, acute and convalescent, were from the United States, Italy and Spain. From T cells, B-cell-depleted T cells, or PBMCs came the material, which was cDNA or gDNA.

How the authors handled the data: From reference gene primer amplification, estimates of nucleated cell counts were derived. This table comes from immunoSEQ multiplex PCR, and its TCRdb copy is limited to in-frame clones, with some not included. The V and J calls and the clone size are those of that table, but D and trimming were determined from the DNA. The sample lists 65,000 to 75,000 clones; 75% to 85% were seen once. V lost 5 bases and J 0 bases, leaving 10 bases between the germline ends. The CDR3 spans 14 residues. Germline V gives CDR1 MDHEN, CDR2 SYDVKM. The chain recombines TRBV28 with TRBJ1-1, with D possibly TRBD1 on 5 matching bases. The origin of this receptor is a man at least 80 years old with acute or convalescent COVID-19. Sequenced material: peripheral blood. The CDR3 bases are TGTGCCAGCAGTCCGACAGACCTGAACACTGAAGCTTTCTTT. Translating it yields CASSPTDLNTEAFF. Full variable domain (remainder filled in from reference TRBV28 and TRBJ1-1): DVKVTQSSRYLVKRTGEKVFLECVQDMDHENMFWYRQDPGLGLRLIYFSYDVKMKEKGDIPEGYSVSREKKERFSLILESASTNQTSMYLCASSPTDLNTEAFFGQGTRLTVV.